Listed below are T cell receptor beta chains from one sample, sequenced in a study of CD8+ T cells in alopecia areata. Method: immunoSEQ multiplex PCR; TCRdb's copy keeps in-frame clones and lacks some. The repertoire includes about 120,000 clones, over 60% of them detected once, and 2.8% sits in the top ten. The sample comprised CD4+ T cells sorted from blood. Every receptor here comes from a human donor in good health. Both conserved end residues are part of each CDR3. D genes are given only for firm matches. Clone size, where shown, is once, few, many, or a class for clones that have expanded.

d_call: -
clone_size: -
j_call: TRBJ1-2
v_call: TRBV30
cdr3_aa: CAWQSWTQENGYTF
cdr3_nt: TGTGCCTGGCAATCCTGGACACAGGAGAATGGCTACACCTTC

d_call: -
clone_size: -
j_call: TRBJ2-3
v_call: TRBV29-1
cdr3_aa: CSVLKDPSTDTQYF
cdr3_nt: TGCAGCGTTCTCAAGGACCCTAGCACAGATACGCAGTATTTT

d_call: -
clone_size: -
j_call: TRBJ2-3
v_call: TRBV7-2
cdr3_aa: CASSPYGDTQYF
cdr3_nt: TGTGCCAGCAGCCCCTACGGAGATACGCAGTATTTT

d_call: -
clone_size: -
j_call: TRBJ1-6
v_call: TRBV30
cdr3_aa: CAWRGRGDSPLHF
cdr3_nt: TGTGCCTGGAGAGGTCGGGGGGATTCACCCCTCCACTTT

d_call: -
clone_size: -
j_call: TRBJ2-2
v_call: TRBV29-1
cdr3_aa: CSVVGLARNTGELFF
cdr3_nt: TGCAGCGTTGTGGGGCTAGCGAGGAACACCGGGGAGCTGTTTTTT

d_call: -
clone_size: few
j_call: TRBJ1-2
v_call: TRBV29-1
cdr3_aa: CSVEKGLGGYTF
cdr3_nt: TGCAGCGTTGAAAAGGGTCTAGGAGGCTACACCTTC

d_call: -
clone_size: -
j_call: TRBJ1-2
v_call: TRBV19
cdr3_aa: CASTTANYGYTF
cdr3_nt: TGTGCCAGCACGACAGCCAACTATGGCTACACCTTC

d_call: -
clone_size: -
j_call: TRBJ2-5
v_call: TRBV7-7
cdr3_aa: CASSPISSGETQYF
cdr3_nt: TGTGCCAGCAGCCCAATCTCTTCGGGAGAGACCCAGTACTTC

d_call: TRBD1
clone_size: few
j_call: TRBJ1-2
v_call: TRBV4-1
cdr3_aa: CASRRHHGQGRYGYTF
cdr3_nt: TGCGCCAGCAGGCGCCACCATGGACAGGGACGCTATGGCTACACCTTC

d_call: -
clone_size: -
j_call: TRBJ2-3
v_call: TRBV30
cdr3_aa: CAWSVLDLGTQYF
cdr3_nt: TGTGCCTGGAGTGTACTGGACCTTGGGACGCAGTATTTT

d_call: -
clone_size: -
j_call: TRBJ2-2
v_call: TRBV29-1
cdr3_aa: CSVESRANTGELFF
cdr3_nt: TGCAGCGTTGAAAGCAGGGCTAACACCGGGGAGCTGTTTTTT

d_call: -
clone_size: few
j_call: TRBJ1-2
v_call: TRBV5-4
cdr3_aa: CASSNGQLRGGYTF
cdr3_nt: TGTGCCAGCAGCAACGGACAGTTACGGGGCGGCTACACCTTC

d_call: -
clone_size: -
j_call: TRBJ2-6
v_call: TRBV5-6
cdr3_aa: CASSTGNSGANVLTF
cdr3_nt: TGTGCCAGCAGCACGGGAAACTCTGGGGCCAACGTCCTGACTTTC

d_call: -
clone_size: -
j_call: TRBJ1-2
v_call: TRBV29-1
cdr3_aa: CSVEERDPGGYGYTF
cdr3_nt: TGCAGCGTTGAAGAAAGAGACCCTGGAGGCTATGGCTACACCTTC

d_call: -
clone_size: -
j_call: TRBJ1-2
v_call: TRBV29-1
cdr3_aa: CSVEEWGRGGYTF
cdr3_nt: TGCAGCGTTGAAGAATGGGGTAGGGGTGGCTACACCTTC

d_call: -
clone_size: -
j_call: TRBJ1-1
v_call: TRBV27
cdr3_aa: CAAGTWTEAFF
cdr3_nt: TGTGCCGCCGGCACCTGGACTGAAGCTTTCTTT

d_call: -
clone_size: -
j_call: TRBJ2-6
v_call: TRBV5-1
cdr3_aa: CASSLPGSGANVLTF
cdr3_nt: TGCGCCAGCAGCTTGCCGGGCTCTGGGGCCAACGTCCTGACTTTC

d_call: TRBD1
clone_size: -
j_call: TRBJ2-7
v_call: TRBV29-1
cdr3_aa: CSVGQGAEDEQYF
cdr3_nt: TGCAGCGTGGGACAGGGGGCCGAGGACGAGCAGTACTTC

d_call: -
clone_size: few
j_call: TRBJ2-5
v_call: TRBV27
cdr3_aa: CASTCRGRGPETQYF
cdr3_nt: TGTGCCAGCACCTGTCGGGGGCGCGGTCCAGAGACCCAGTACTTC

d_call: -
clone_size: -
j_call: TRBJ2-6
v_call: TRBV27
cdr3_aa: CASSLSPVRSGANVLTF
cdr3_nt: TGTGCCAGCAGTTTATCTCCGGTCCGCTCTGGGGCCAACGTCCTGACTTTC

d_call: -
clone_size: -
j_call: TRBJ1-5
v_call: TRBV28
cdr3_aa: CASGEPRDQPQHF
cdr3_nt: TGTGCCAGCGGGGAGCCGAGGGATCAGCCCCAGCATTTT

d_call: TRBD1
clone_size: -
j_call: TRBJ1-1
v_call: TRBV29-1
cdr3_aa: CSVKQGHTEAFF
cdr3_nt: TGCAGCGTGAAACAGGGGCACACTGAAGCTTTCTTT

d_call: -
clone_size: -
j_call: TRBJ2-5
v_call: TRBV4-1
cdr3_aa: CASSQDWGETQYF
cdr3_nt: TGCGCCAGCAGCCAAGATTGGGGAGAGACCCAGTACTTC

d_call: TRBD2
clone_size: -
j_call: TRBJ2-1
v_call: TRBV6-5
cdr3_aa: CASSPGTTKFF
cdr3_nt: TGTGCCAGCAGCCCCGGGACTACAAAGTTCTTC

d_call: -
clone_size: -
j_call: TRBJ1-1
v_call: TRBV30
cdr3_aa: CAWSVRGAAEAFF
cdr3_nt: TGTGCCTGGAGTGTACGGGGGGCTGCTGAAGCTTTCTTT

d_call: TRBD1
clone_size: -
j_call: TRBJ1-2
v_call: TRBV5-1
cdr3_aa: CASSLAAGGPGYTF
cdr3_nt: TGCGCCAGCAGCTTGGCGGCAGGGGGCCCTGGCTACACCTTC

d_call: -
clone_size: -
j_call: TRBJ2-7
v_call: TRBV2
cdr3_aa: CASSELGYEQYF
cdr3_nt: TGTGCCAGCAGTGAATTGGGGTACGAGCAGTACTTC

d_call: -
clone_size: few
j_call: TRBJ2-5
v_call: TRBV4-1
cdr3_aa: CASSQDRFKETQYF
cdr3_nt: TGCGCCAGCAGCCAAGATAGGTTCAAGGAGACCCAGTACTTC

d_call: TRBD1
clone_size: few
j_call: TRBJ2-4
v_call: TRBV29-1
cdr3_aa: CSVGTGLNIQYF
cdr3_nt: TGCAGCGTGGGGACAGGTCTCAACATTCAGTACTTC

d_call: TRBD2
clone_size: -
j_call: TRBJ2-3
v_call: TRBV30
cdr3_aa: CAWSPPGGFTDTQYF
cdr3_nt: TGTGCCTGGAGTCCCCCGGGGGGGTTCACAGATACGCAGTATTTT

d_call: -
clone_size: -
j_call: TRBJ1-1
v_call: TRBV29-1
cdr3_aa: CSVDNGGGTTEAFF
cdr3_nt: TGCAGCGTTGATAACGGTGGGGGAACCACTGAAGCTTTCTTT

d_call: -
clone_size: once
j_call: TRBJ1-1
v_call: TRBV6-6
cdr3_aa: CASRPGVENTEAFF
cdr3_nt: TGTGCCAGCAGGCCAGGGGTAGAGAACACTGAAGCTTTCTTT

d_call: -
clone_size: -
j_call: TRBJ2-3
v_call: TRBV11-2
cdr3_aa: CASSRSSTDTQYF
cdr3_nt: TGTGCCAGCAGCCGCTCGAGCACAGATACGCAGTATTTT

d_call: -
clone_size: few
j_call: TRBJ1-1
v_call: TRBV23-1
cdr3_aa: CASGPGGAGTEAFF
cdr3_nt: TGCGCCAGCGGTCCCGGGGGCGCGGGCACTGAAGCTTTCTTT

d_call: TRBD1
clone_size: -
j_call: TRBJ1-4
v_call: TRBV10-3
cdr3_aa: CAISDSDRGLEKLFF
cdr3_nt: TGTGCCATCAGTGATTCGGACAGGGGACTAGAAAAACTGTTTTTT

d_call: -
clone_size: -
j_call: TRBJ1-4
v_call: TRBV29-1
cdr3_aa: CSVDGVGGEKLFF
cdr3_nt: TGCAGCGTTGACGGGGTAGGTGGTGAAAAACTGTTTTTT

d_call: -
clone_size: -
j_call: TRBJ2-5
v_call: TRBV6-5
cdr3_aa: CASSSGRQETQYF
cdr3_nt: TGTGCCAGCAGTTCCGGACGGCAAGAGACCCAGTACTTC

d_call: TRBD2
clone_size: few
j_call: TRBJ2-3
v_call: TRBV7-2
cdr3_aa: CASRKGLDELDTQYF
cdr3_nt: TGTGCCAGCAGGAAGGGACTAGATGAATTGGATACGCAGTATTTT